This T cell receptor (beta chain) was sequenced for a study of glioma-infiltrating T cells after dendritic cell vaccination. Looking at the study overall: Monocyte-derived dendritic cells, cultured approximately 7 days with IL-4 and GM-CSF, were pulsed with autologous tumor lysate. Overall study findings and caveats: Few patients contributed both blood and tumor specimens.

Only patients with spare fresh-frozen tumor and over two years of follow-up were included. The primer mix had 60 V beta and 13 J beta primers. Profiling relied on immunoSEQ multiplex PCR, and the TCRdb table lists in-frame clones only, not all of them. The table lists under 100,000 clones, roughly 90% of them singletons. V was cut by 2 bases and J by 7 bases, with 18 bases left in between. In germline, CDR1 is MNHNY, CDR2 SVGAGI (reference sequence). CDR3 length: 16 residues. About this clone: Antigen: not known.

This sample comprised blood, obtained before dendritic cell vaccination. The sequence came from a human donor with glioblastoma. V is TRBV6-6 and J is TRBJ2-1, with D possibly TRBD2 on 5 matching bases. The CDR3 loop is CASSYPAGQRENEQFF. CDR3 nucleotides: TGTGCCAGCAGTTACCCTGCGGGTCAGAGGGAGAATGAGCAGTTCTTC.